This is a list of T cell receptor beta chains from one sample in a study of T cells after yellow fever vaccination. TCRdb processed the 5' RACE reads anew with MiXCR; each CDR3 protein has one entry. The sample contains over 150,000 distinct CDR3 sequences, around 7% of which appear only once. The starting material was CD4+ T cells sorted from PBMCs, obtained about 5 days after the first yellow fever vaccination. These receptors came from a man aged 18 to 30 who received the YFV17D yellow fever vaccine. CDR3s include the opening cysteine and the closing phenylalanine or tryptophan.

J gene	V gene	CDR3 protein
TRBJ2-5	TRBV5-1	CASSSTGGAQYF
TRBJ1-4	TRBV4-3	CASSQEPPSGSGGVSEKLFF
TRBJ2-3	TRBV7-2	CASTPRTPSPDTQYF
TRBJ2-7	TRBV6-2/TRBV6-3	CASIYGPSYEQYF
TRBJ2-5	TRBV12-3/TRBV12-4	CASSLEGQTQYF
TRBJ2-6	TRBV29-1	CSVVSLLGANVLTF
TRBJ2-1	TRBV7-3	CASSLTLGLVGEQFF
TRBJ1-2	TRBV4-2	CASSRGGGPGPRKGYTF
TRBJ2-1	TRBV7-2	CASSLAPSSSSYNEQFF
TRBJ1-1	TRBV7-9	CASSPGQGVNTEAFF
TRBJ1-2	TRBV12-3/TRBV12-4	CASRQYYGYTF
TRBJ2-1	TRBV6-5	CASSPTTGEQFF
TRBJ2-1	TRBV24-1	CATSDPRRGIEQFF
TRBJ2-2	TRBV24-1	CATSDTFYAGSTGELFF
TRBJ2-1	TRBV20-1	CSAAPPGSDQFF
TRBJ2-5	TRBV12-3/TRBV12-4	CASSSGTGVETQYF
TRBJ1-1	TRBV5-1	CASSVLDYTEAFF
TRBJ2-5	TRBV4-3	CASSQETGSTQETQYF
TRBJ1-1	TRBV6-5	CASSTSRTGRTEAFF
TRBJ1-6	TRBV27	CASRTGGAGNSPLHF
TRBJ1-5	TRBV30	CAWSVGRPNQPQHF
TRBJ2-2	TRBV5-4	CASSLASAGELFF
TRBJ1-1	TRBV7-3	CASGYANTEAFF
TRBJ2-7	TRBV4-2	CASSQDLGGREQYF
TRBJ1-1	TRBV7-2	CASSLDGAGAFF
TRBJ2-3	TRBV5-6	CASSLAASTSTDTQYF
TRBJ2-7	TRBV7-2	CASSPGGTVSSYEQYF
TRBJ2-1	TRBV4-3	CASSQELAGEKTAFF
TRBJ2-1	TRBV12-3/TRBV12-4	CASRQGIDNEQFF
TRBJ1-1	TRBV12-3/TRBV12-4	CASTVEGWSEAFF
TRBJ1-2	TRBV5-6	CASSLAGDDVYGYTF
TRBJ1-1	TRBV11-2	CASSLRTGWDTEAFF
TRBJ2-7	TRBV3-1	CASSQRGSYEQYF
TRBJ2-6	TRBV11-3	CASSSGQANVLTF
TRBJ2-7	TRBV29-1	CSVTTQGSDEQYF
TRBJ1-6	TRBV6-2/TRBV6-3	CASSYPRPGDPLHF
TRBJ2-3	TRBV11-2	CASSLVGSGGDTQYF
TRBJ1-1	TRBV27	CASSSPGNTEAFF
TRBJ1-1	TRBV19	CASSPRGLNTEAFF
TRBJ1-2	TRBV6-2/TRBV6-3	CASRNPLYGYTF
TRBJ2-1	TRBV9	CASSVEHRTSGGHYNEQFF